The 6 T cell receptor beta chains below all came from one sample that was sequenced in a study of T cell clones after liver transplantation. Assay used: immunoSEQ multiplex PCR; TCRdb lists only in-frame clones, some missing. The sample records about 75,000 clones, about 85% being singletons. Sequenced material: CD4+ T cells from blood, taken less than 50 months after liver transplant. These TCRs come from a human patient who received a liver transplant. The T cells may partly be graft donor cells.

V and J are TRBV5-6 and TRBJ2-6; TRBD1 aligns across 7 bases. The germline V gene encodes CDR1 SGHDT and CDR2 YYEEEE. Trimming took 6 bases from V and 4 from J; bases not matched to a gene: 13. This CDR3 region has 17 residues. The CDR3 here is CASTARTGPSGANVLTF. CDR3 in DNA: TGTGCCAGCACGGCAAGGACAGGTCCCTCCGGGGCCAACGTCCTGACTTTC.

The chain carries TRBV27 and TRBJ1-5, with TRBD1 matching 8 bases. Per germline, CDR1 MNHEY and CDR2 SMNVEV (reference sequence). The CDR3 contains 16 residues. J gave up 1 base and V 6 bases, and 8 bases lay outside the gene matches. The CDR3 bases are TGTGCCAGCAGGGATCAGGGGGCGAGGAGCAATCAGCCCCAGCATTTT. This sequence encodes CASRDQGARSNQPQHF.

CDR3 region: CASSLKTGLAFNEQFF. The CDR3 coding sequence is TGTGCCAGCAGCTTAAAAACAGGACTAGCATTCAATGAGCAGTTCTTC. The chain carries TRBV7-2 and TRBJ2-1, with 8 bases aligning to TRBD2. The CDR3 covers 16 residues. V lost 2 bases, J lost 6 bases, and 9 bases stayed unmatched. The germline gives CDR1 SGHTA, CDR2 FQGNSA.

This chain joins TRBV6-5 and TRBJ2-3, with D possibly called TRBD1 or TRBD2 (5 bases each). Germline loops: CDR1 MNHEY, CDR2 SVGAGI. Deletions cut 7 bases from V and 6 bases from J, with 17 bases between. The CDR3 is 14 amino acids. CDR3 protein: CASNDGTIGDTQYF. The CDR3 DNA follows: TGTGCCAGCAATGACGGGACGATAGGGGATACGCAGTATTTT.

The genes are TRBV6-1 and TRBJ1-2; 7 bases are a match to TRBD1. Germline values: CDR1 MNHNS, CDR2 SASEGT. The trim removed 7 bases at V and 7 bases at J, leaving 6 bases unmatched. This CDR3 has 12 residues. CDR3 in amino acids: CASTQGFSGYTF. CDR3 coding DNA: TGTGCCAGCACACAGGGGTTCTCTGGCTACACCTTC.

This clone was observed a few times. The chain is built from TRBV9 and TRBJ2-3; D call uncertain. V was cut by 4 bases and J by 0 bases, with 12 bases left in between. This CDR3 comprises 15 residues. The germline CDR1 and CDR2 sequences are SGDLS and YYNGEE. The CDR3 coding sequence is TGTGCCAGCAGCTTACGGAGCGCTAGCACAGATACGCAGTATTTT. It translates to CASSLRSASTDTQYF.